Listed here are 26 T cell receptor beta chains from one sample, sequenced in a study of control samples from healthy donors and cancer patients. Only in-frame clones appear in the TCRdb table, and some are missing; sequencing was by immunoSEQ multiplex PCR. The sample carries some 120,000 clones, roughly 90% recorded once. Specimen: blood. All receptors derive from a man younger than 30 in good health.

The chain is built from TRBV27 and TRBJ1-1; TRBD1 is a possible D gene (5 bases). V lost 1 base to trimming and J lost 0 bases, with 18 bases between them. The CDR3 is 18 residues long. The germline CDR1 and CDR2 sequences are MNHEY and SMNVEV (reference sequence). The chain's CDR3 is CASSLFPWGEGLNTEAFF. CDR3 DNA: TGTGCCAGCAGTTTATTTCCCTGGGGGGAGGGGTTGAACACTGAAGCTTTCTTT.

The genes are TRBV30 and TRBJ2-1; TRBD2 might be the D (5 bases). Trimming cost V 0 bases and J 6 bases, with 6 bases left between them. This CDR3 comprises 12 residues. Germline CDR1 reads GTSNPN; CDR2 reads SVGIG (reference sequence). The CDR3 is CAWSVGSNEQFF. The CDR3 region has the DNA TGTGCCTGGAGTGTAGGGAGCAATGAGCAGTTCTTC.

The chain joins TRBV27 to TRBJ2-3; 12 nucleotides line up with TRBD2. CDR1 and CDR2 (germline): MNHEY, SMNVEV (reference sequence). J gave up 6 bases and V 4 bases, and 8 bases lay outside the gene matches. The CDR3 is made up of 16 amino acids. The CDR3 reads CASSSPSGGASDTQYF. The CDR3 DNA reads TGTGCCAGCAGTTCCCCTAGCGGGGGGGCGAGCGATACGCAGTATTTT.

The chain is built from TRBV2 and TRBJ1-6; the match to TRBD1 covers 8 bases. The CDR3 contains 14 residues. Looked up from germline, CDR1 is SNHLY and CDR2 is FYNNEI. The trim removed 6 bases at V and 8 bases at J, leaving 6 bases unmatched. CDR3 bases: TGTGCCAGCAGGCCGGGACAGGTGGATTCACCCCTCCACTTT. Its translation is CASRPGQVDSPLHF.

The V gene is TRBV7-8, the J gene TRBJ1-6, with 8 bases fitting TRBD1. V lost 3 bases to trimming and J lost 5 bases; unmatched junction nucleotides: 6. The germline V gene has CDR1 SGHVS and CDR2 FQNEAQ. The CDR3 sequence is 16 residues long. DNA of the CDR3: TGTGCCAGCAGCTTTTGGACAGGGTACGATAATTCACCCCTCCACTTT. It encodes CASSFWTGYDNSPLHF. Full variable domain (outside the CDR3, taken from reference TRBV7-8 and TRBJ1-6): GAGVSQSPRYKVAKRGQDVALRCDPISGHVSLFWYQQALGQGPEFLTYFQNEAQLDKSGLPSDRFFAERPEGSVSTLKIQRTQQEDSAVYLCASSFWTGYDNSPLHFGNGTRLTVT.

This rearrangement joins TRBV27 to TRBJ1-1; D is uncertain. Per germline, CDR1 MNHEY and CDR2 SMNVEV (reference sequence). The CDR3 loop spans 15 amino acids. Trimming cost V 0 bases and J 0 bases, with 8 bases left between them. The CDR3 spells CASSLSPELNTEAFF. The CDR3 coding sequence is TGTGCCAGCAGTTTATCCCCGGAGTTGAACACTGAAGCTTTCTTT.

The chain employs TRBV19 and TRBJ2-3, with 7 nucleotides matching TRBD2. The CDR3 totals 12 residues. After removal of 6 bases from V and 6 bases from J, the junction contained 3 bases not matched to a gene. CDR1 is LNHDA, CDR2 SQIVND, per germline (reference sequence). The CDR3 protein is CASRGEGDTQYF. The CDR3 nucleotides are TGTGCCAGTAGGGGGGAGGGCGATACGCAGTATTTT.

The V and J genes are TRBV7-2 and TRBJ1-1; D gene ambiguous. Trimming removed 5 bases from V and 3 bases from J, with 10 bases in between. The length of the CDR3 is 13 residues. Germline CDR1 reads SGHTA; CDR2 reads FQGNSA. The DNA for the CDR3 is TGTGCCAGCAGCGCGCATCAGCACACTGAAGCTTTCTTT. Translated: CASSAHQHTEAFF.

The sample holds a few counts of this clone. The V gene is TRBV27, the J gene TRBJ1-5; the match to TRBD1 covers 7 bases. This CDR3 is 15 amino acids long. After removal of 6 bases from V and 5 bases from J, the junction contained 10 bases not matched to a gene. CDR1 MNHEY and CDR2 SMNVEV come from the germline V gene (reference sequence). CDR3 residues: CASRQSTGSDQPQHF. The CDR3 DNA reads as TGTGCCAGCAGGCAGTCGACAGGGAGCGATCAGCCCCAGCATTTT.

V is TRBV27 and J is TRBJ2-3, with 8 bases that match TRBD2. The CDR3 has 15 residues. In germline, CDR1 is MNHEY, CDR2 SMNVEV (reference sequence). The trim removed 7 bases at V and 0 bases at J, leaving 6 bases unmatched. CDR3 loop: CASKKLAASTDTQYF. In nucleotides, the CDR3 is TGTGCCAGCAAGAAACTAGCGGCCAGCACAGATACGCAGTATTTT.

The chain links TRBV19 to TRBJ2-3, with D perhaps given as TRBD1 or TRBD2 (5 bases each). CDR3 length: 14 amino acids. The V end lost 3 bases, the J end lost 0 bases, and 7 bases lay between the germline ends. Germline V gives CDR1 LNHDA, CDR2 SQIVND (reference sequence). The CDR3: CASSMGVSTDTQYF. CDR3 DNA: TGTGCCAGTAGTATGGGGGTTAGCACAGATACGCAGTATTTT. The full variable domain, its missing parts supplied by reference TRBV19 and TRBJ2-3, is DGGITQSPKYLFRKEGQNVTLSCEQNLNHDAMYWYRQDPGQGLRLIYYSQIVNDFQKGDIAEGYSVSREKKESFPLTVTSAQKNPTAFYLCASSMGVSTDTQYFGPGTRLTVL.

The chain carries TRBV5-1 and TRBJ2-5; tentative D call: TRBD1 (7 bases). The CDR3 has 14 amino acids. Germline loops: CDR1 SGHRS, CDR2 YFSETQ. V was pared by 4 bases and J by 5 bases, with 15 bases between. This CDR3 is CASSTRTGGETQYF. CDR3 DNA: TGCGCCAGCAGCACACGGACAGGAGGGGAGACCCAGTACTTC.

Here the CDR3 DNA reads TGTGCCAGCAGCGAAGACAGGGTCGGCAACTATGGCTACACCTTC. Its translation is CASSEDRVGNYGYTF. The V gene is TRBV7-3, the J gene TRBJ1-2; 7 bases are a match to TRBD1. V shed 5 bases and J 2 bases; nucleotides not matched to a gene: 8. The germline V gene encodes CDR1 SGHTA and CDR2 FQGTGA. This CDR3 is built from 15 residues.

The rearrangement links TRBV10-2 to TRBJ1-2; D is ambiguous. Germline V gene sequence: CDR1 WSHSY, CDR2 SAAADI. Trimming cost V 4 bases and J 6 bases, with 6 bases left between them. This CDR3 has 11 amino acids. The CDR3 DNA reads TGCGCCAGCAGTGCTGAGAATGGCTACACCTTC. It translates to CASSAENGYTF.

The chain joins TRBV30 to TRBJ2-1; D remains ambiguous. Germline values: CDR1 GTSNPN, CDR2 SVGIG (reference sequence). The length of the CDR3 is 16 residues. The V end was cut by 3 bases, the J end by 0 bases, with 15 bases between. The CDR3 region has the DNA TGTGCCTGGAGAACTCGGGTGTCGGTCTCCTACAATGAGCAGTTCTTC. Translation: CAWRTRVSVSYNEQFF.

CDR3 residues: CASSEGRLYEQYF. Written as DNA, the CDR3 is TGCGCCAGCAGTGAGGGCAGACTATACGAGCAGTACTTC. The V call is TRBV10-2, the J call TRBJ2-7; maybe TRBD2 (5 bases). Germline assignment: CDR1 WSHSY and CDR2 SAAADI. V shed 2 bases and J shed 4 bases, with 9 bases lying between them. CDR3 length equals 13 residues.

V and J are TRBV4-2 and TRBJ1-6; no definite D call. V lost 4 bases to trimming and J lost 6 bases, with 7 bases between them. CDR1 is LGHNA, CDR2 YNFKEQ, per germline. CDR3 length: 13 amino acids. The CDR3 coding sequence is TGTGCCAGCAGCCCCCGGACTAATTCACCCCTCCACTTT. Residues: CASSPRTNSPLHF.

The chain has TRBV29-1 and TRBJ2-3; 8 nucleotides line up with TRBD2. The CDR3 loop spans 12 amino acids. The germline V gene has CDR1 SQVTM and CDR2 ANQGSEA. V shed 7 bases and J 4 bases; nucleotides not matched to a gene: 4. The CDR3 DNA is TGCAGCGGGGGACTAGTCTCAGATACGCAGTATTTT. This sequence encodes CSGGLVSDTQYF.

This clone came up once. The junction differs from germline at one of its ends, possibly a read error. The chain is built from TRBV15 and TRBJ1-1; D is perhaps TRBD1 (5 bases). The CDR3 consists of 16 residues. Germline V CDR1 and CDR2: LNHNV, YYDKDF (reference sequence). Here the CDR3 reads CATGRDALRTNTEAFF. The CDR3 bases are TGTGCCACCGGCAGAGATGCTCTTCGGACAAACACCGAAGCTTTCTTT.

The V gene is TRBV5-1, the J gene TRBJ1-4; D gene unclear. Germline lookup yields CDR1 SGHRS and CDR2 YFSETQ. The CDR3 runs 15 residues. Trimming removed 0 bases at V and 4 bases at J, with 10 bases between. For the CDR3, the DNA is TGCGCCAGCAGCTTGGCCCTCCAGCTTAATGAAAAACTGTTTTTT. Its translation is CASSLALQLNEKLFF.

CDR3 sequence: CASSAVGVDYGYTF. CDR3 bases: TGCGCCAGCAGCGCGGTGGGCGTGGACTATGGCTACACCTTC. The V call is TRBV4-1, the J call TRBJ1-2, with no clear D. Trimming removed 5 bases at V and 3 bases at J, with 13 bases between. CDR1 is MGHRA and CDR2 is YSYEKL in the germline V gene. The CDR3 sequence is 14 residues long.

V gene TRBV6-5 combines with J gene TRBJ1-2, with 8 nucleotides matching TRBD1. Germline values: CDR1 MNHEY, CDR2 SVGAGI. The CDR3 covers 13 residues. V was clipped by 6 bases and J by 6 bases; unmatched bases: 6. CDR3 in DNA: TGTGCCAGCAGCGTGGGACAGGTTCATGGCTACACCTTC. Translating gives CASSVGQVHGYTF.

The chain couples TRBV7-9 to TRBJ1-1; D might be TRBD1 (6 bases). Germline loops: CDR1 SEHNR, CDR2 FQNEAQ (reference sequence). V was pared by 5 bases and J by 5 bases, with 21 bases between. The CDR3 runs 16 residues. The CDR3 DNA reads TGTGCCAGCAGCACACTACCGGGACACCCTGTGACTGAAGCTTTCTTT. Translating gives CASSTLPGHPVTEAFF.

The chain employs TRBV6-1 and TRBJ1-2, with D possibly TRBD1 on 6 matching bases. CDR1 and CDR2 from the germline V gene are MNHNS and SASEGT. The CDR3 sequence is 13 residues long. Trimming took 3 bases from V and 7 from J, leaving 12 bases between them. CDR3 in DNA: TGTGCCAGCAGTGAGAGGGGGTGGACTGGCTACACCTTC. Its translation is CASSERGWTGYTF.

The J gene is TRBJ1-2, the V gene TRBV5-1; TRBD1 might be the D (5 bases). The CDR3 is 15 amino acids. The V and J ends lost 1 base and 4 bases respectively, with 14 bases between them. CDR1 and CDR2 (germline): SGHRS, YFSETQ. As DNA, the CDR3 is TGCGCCAGCAGCTTGTTAACTGGGGGAAGCTATGGCTACACCTTC. Translating it yields CASSLLTGGSYGYTF. The entire variable domain, with the rest obtained from reference TRBV5-1 and TRBJ1-2, is as follows: KAGVTQTPRYLIKTRGQQVTLSCSPISGHRSVSWYQQTPGQGLQFLFEYFSETQRNKGNFPGRFSGRQFSNSRSEMNVSTLELGDSALYLCASSLLTGGSYGYTFGSGTRLTVV.

This sequence joins TRBV2 and TRBJ2-3; D is unclear. The CDR3 consists of 13 residues. The germline V gene has CDR1 SNHLY and CDR2 FYNNEI. Between the trimmed V and J ends, which lost 2 bases and 0 bases, there was a span of 3 bases. The CDR3 reads CASSELSTDTQYF. Here the CDR3 DNA reads TGTGCCAGCAGTGAACTCAGCACAGATACGCAGTATTTT. The variable domain in full, with the rest retrieved from reference TRBV2 and TRBJ2-3, is EPEVTQTPSHQVTQMGQEVILRCVPISNHLYFYWYRQILGQKVEFLVSFYNNEISEKSEIFDDQFSVERPDGSNFTLKIRSTKLEDSAMYFCASSELSTDTQYFGPGTRLTVL.